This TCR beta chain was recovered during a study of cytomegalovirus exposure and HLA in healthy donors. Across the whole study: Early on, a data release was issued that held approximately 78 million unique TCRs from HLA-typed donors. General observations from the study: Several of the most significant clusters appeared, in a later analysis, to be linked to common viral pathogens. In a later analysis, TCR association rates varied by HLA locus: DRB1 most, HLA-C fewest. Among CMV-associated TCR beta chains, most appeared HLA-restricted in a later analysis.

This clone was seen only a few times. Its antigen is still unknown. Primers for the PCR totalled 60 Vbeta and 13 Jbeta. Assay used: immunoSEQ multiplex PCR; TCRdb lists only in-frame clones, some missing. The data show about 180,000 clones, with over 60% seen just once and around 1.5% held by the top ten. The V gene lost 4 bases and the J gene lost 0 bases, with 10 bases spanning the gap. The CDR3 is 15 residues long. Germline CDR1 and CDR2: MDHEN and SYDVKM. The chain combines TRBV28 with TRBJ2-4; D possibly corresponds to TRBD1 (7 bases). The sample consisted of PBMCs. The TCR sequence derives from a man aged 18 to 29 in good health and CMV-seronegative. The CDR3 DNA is TGTGCCAGCAGTTCAGGGGGGATAGCCAAAAACATTCAGTACTTC. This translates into CASSSGGIAKNIQYF.